One sample yielded the 19 T cell receptor beta chains listed below, sequenced in a study of shared clonotypes between healthy human individuals. The table came from immunoSEQ multiplex PCR; TCRdb's copy has only in-frame clones and leaves some out. The table lists millions of clones, over 85% of them singletons. The sample consisted of naive CD4+ T cells from PBMCs. Documented subset: CD45RA+ positively selected. Receptor source: a man between 18 and 35 years old in good health. Some clones in this sample may be carry-over from other donors' samples.

On this clone: This may be a read error, as it is one base from a much larger clone. The identical CDR3 is also encoded by other nucleotide sequences in the sample. The rearrangement links TRBV7-2 to TRBJ1-1; the D gene is possibly TRBD1 (5 bases). The CDR3 is 13 amino acids. CDR1 and CDR2 (germline): SGHTA, FQGNSA. V lost 3 bases, J lost 1 base, and 6 bases lay in between. CDR3 coding DNA: TGTGCCAGCAGCTTTACAGGGAACACTGAAGCTTTCTTT. Its protein product is CASSFTGNTEAFF.

This chain connects TRBV7-3 to TRBJ2-1; 10 nucleotides line up with TRBD2. The CDR3 is 16 residues long. CDR1 SGHTA and CDR2 FQGTGA come from the germline V gene. Losses at the gene ends were 2 bases for V and 7 bases for J; bases not matched to a gene: 8. The CDR3 nucleotides are TGTGCCAGCAGCTTAGCTGGGACTAGCGCCCAGAATGAGCAGTTCTTC. The encoded protein is CASSLAGTSAQNEQFF.

CDR3 nucleotides: TGCGCCAGCAGCCAAGTGGCAGGGACAGCTTTCTTT. Amino acid sequence: CASSQVAGTAFF. The chain has TRBV4-1 and TRBJ1-1, with a possible D match to TRBD1 (5 bases). CDR1 is MGHRA and CDR2 is YSYEKL in the germline V gene. The CDR3 has 12 amino acids. V lost 1 base, J lost 10 bases, and 10 bases lay in between.

This clone showed up just once. V usage is TRBV29-1 and J usage is TRBJ2-3; 9 nucleotides line up with TRBD2. The CDR3 spans 14 residues. Germline trimming cut 7 bases from V and 6 bases from J; bases unmatched to any gene: 11. CDR1 SQVTM and CDR2 ANQGSEA come from the germline V gene. CDR3 DNA: TGCAGCGCGGGGGCGGGAGGGCCTCGGGATACGCAGTATTTT. As protein: CSAGAGGPRDTQYF.

V usage is TRBV19 and J usage is TRBJ2-1; 11 positions agree with TRBD2. The germline gives CDR1 LNHDA, CDR2 SQIVND (reference sequence). The trim removed 5 bases at V and 3 bases at J, leaving 6 bases unmatched. The CDR3 has 16 residues. The CDR3 sequence is CASSPPGTSGYNEQFF. DNA of the CDR3: TGTGCCAGTAGTCCCCCCGGGACTAGCGGCTACAATGAGCAGTTCTTC.

The chain combines TRBV4-1 with TRBJ2-1; TRBD2 is a possible D gene (5 bases). Germline loops: CDR1 MGHRA, CDR2 YSYEKL. The CDR3 is 17 amino acids. Trimming shortened V by 3 bases and J by 3 bases, and 18 bases separated the two germline ends. The CDR3 is CASSHATAGQVYNEQFF. The CDR3 DNA follows: TGCGCCAGCAGCCATGCCACTGCGGGTCAAGTCTACAATGAGCAGTTCTTC.

Written as DNA, the CDR3 is TGTGCCAGCAGTTGGTCCAGCGGGAGTAGCACAGATACGCAGTATTTT. Translation gives CASSWSSGSSTDTQYF. The V gene is TRBV6-5, the J gene TRBJ2-3; 8 bases are shared with TRBD2. The CDR3 spans 16 residues. Per germline, CDR1 MNHEY and CDR2 SVGAGI. The V segment lost 4 bases and the J segment 0 bases; nucleotides outside the gene matches: 6.

This sequence joins TRBV6-6 and TRBJ1-1; D uncertain. V lost 2 bases and J 2 bases, leaving 9 bases between the germline ends. The CDR3 runs 14 residues. Germline loops: CDR1 MNHNY, CDR2 SVGAGI (reference sequence). CDR3 loop: CASSYGRANTEAFF. DNA for the CDR3: TGTGCCAGCAGTTACGGACGAGCCAACACTGAAGCTTTCTTT.

The chain recombines TRBV9 with TRBJ2-1; 11 bases fit TRBD2. With V trimmed by 3 bases and J by 5 bases, 7 bases remained unmatched. The CDR3 loop spans 16 amino acids. The germline CDR1 and CDR2 sequences are SGDLS and YYNGEE. The CDR3 bases are TGTGCCAGCAGCGGGCTAGGACTAGCGGGCCACAATGAGCAGTTCTTC. It specifies CASSGLGLAGHNEQFF. The whole variable domain, filled in from reference TRBV9 and TRBJ2-1, reads DSGVTQTPKHLITATGQRVTLRCSPRSGDLSVYWYQQSLDQGLQFLIQYYNGEERAKGNILERFSAQQFPDLHSELNLSSLELGDSALYFCASSGLGLAGHNEQFFGPGTRLTVL.

A few counts support this clone. This CDR3 is also generated by other DNA sequences in the sample. This chain connects TRBV9 to TRBJ1-1, with D unresolved. Germline CDR1 and CDR2: SGDLS and YYNGEE. The CDR3 covers 13 residues. Trimming pared 0 bases from V and 0 bases from J, leaving 3 bases between. This chain's CDR3 is CASSVEVNTEAFF. CDR3 nucleotide sequence: TGTGCCAGCAGCGTAGAAGTGAACACTGAAGCTTTCTTT.

The V gene is TRBV5-1, the J gene TRBJ2-7; D may be TRBD1 (6 bases). In germline, CDR1 is SGHRS, CDR2 YFSETQ. This CDR3 comprises 15 residues. Trimming pared 0 bases from V and 0 bases from J, leaving 10 bases between. The CDR3 here is CASSLARGSSYEQYF. The CDR3 bases are TGCGCCAGCAGCTTGGCCAGGGGCAGCTCCTACGAGCAGTACTTC.

The chain uses TRBV4-3 and TRBJ2-3, with D tentatively TRBD1 (5 bases). Trimming removed 4 bases at V and 1 base at J, with 12 bases between. The germline V gene has CDR1 LGHNA and CDR2 YSLEER. CDR3 length equals 15 residues. The CDR3 DNA follows: TGCGCCAGCAGCCCATTGGCCAGGGGCACAGATACGCAGTATTTT. Protein product: CASSPLARGTDTQYF.

The rearrangement joins TRBV5-1 to TRBJ2-1; 13 bases are a match to TRBD2. Germline V lookup: CDR1 SGHRS, CDR2 YFSETQ. V trimming: 4 bases; J trimming: 7 bases; junction bases outside the gene matches: 8. CDR3 length: 16 residues. CDR3 nucleotides: TGCGCCAGCAGCCCCACCGGGACTAGCGGGAAGAATGAGCAGTTCTTC. Residues: CASSPTGTSGKNEQFF.

J is TRBJ1-2 and V is TRBV5-4; D is undetermined. The germline V gene encodes CDR1 SGHNT and CDR2 YYREEE (reference sequence). The CDR3 is 13 residues long. V dropped 4 bases and J dropped 4 bases, with 11 bases sitting between them. The CDR3 here is CASSPRGVYGYTF. The CDR3 DNA follows: TGTGCCAGCAGCCCCCGCGGGGTCTATGGCTACACCTTC.

Of note for this clone: Other DNA sequences of this sample code for an identical CDR3. CDR3 sequence (DNA): TGTGCCAGCAGCTTGCGACAGGGTTCCACAGATACGCAGTATTTT. Translation: CASSLRQGSTDTQYF. This chain links TRBV11-2 with TRBJ2-3; 7 nucleotides agree with TRBD1. Germline lookup yields CDR1 SGHAT and CDR2 FQNNGV. The CDR3 extends over 15 amino acids. V lost 3 bases, J lost 2 bases, and 5 bases stayed unmatched.

This chain links TRBV7-6 with TRBJ2-1; a possible D gene is TRBD1 (7 bases). CDR1 is SGHVS and CDR2 is FNYEAQ in the germline V gene. V dropped 3 bases and J dropped 0 bases, with 21 bases sitting between them. The CDR3 runs to 19 residues. Here the CDR3 DNA reads TGTGCCAGCAGCTTGGTGGGCAGGGGGGAATTTAGCTCCTACAATGAGCAGTTCTTC. Protein product: CASSLVGRGEFSSYNEQFF. Variable domain in full (rest from reference TRBV7-6 and TRBJ2-1): GAGVSQSPRYKVTKRGQDVALRCDPISGHVSLYWYRQALGQGPEFLTYFNYEAQQDKSGLPNDRFSAERPEGSISTLTIQRTEQRDSAMYRCASSLVGRGEFSSYNEQFFGPGTRLTVL.

Comment on this clone: This CDR3 is also generated by other DNA sequences in the sample. The rearrangement links TRBV12-5 to TRBJ2-1, with no clear D. V dropped 5 bases and J dropped 8 bases, with 7 bases sitting between them. Germline V gene sequence: CDR1 LGHNT, CDR2 FRNRAP. This CDR3 region has 11 residues. In DNA, the CDR3 is TGTGCTAGTGGTCTTGTCGATGAGCAGTTCTTC. The encoded protein is CASGLVDEQFF.

The chain employs TRBV5-5 and TRBJ1-2; 8 positions agree with TRBD1. Germline V lookup: CDR1 SGHKS, CDR2 YYEKEE (reference sequence). V dropped 4 bases and J dropped 4; count of bases not matched to a gene: 6. This CDR3 contains 14 residues. The CDR3 nucleotides are TGTGCCAGCAGCCAAGACGGACAGGGCTATGGCTACACCTTC. This sequence encodes CASSQDGQGYGYTF. Drawing the rest from reference TRBV5-5 and TRBJ1-2, the complete variable domain is DAGVTQSPTHLIKTRGQQVTLRCSPISGHKSVSWYQQVLGQGPQFIFQYYEKEERGRGNFPDRFSARQFPNYSSELNVNALLLGDSALYLCASSQDGQGYGYTFGSGTRLTVV.

The V gene is TRBV10-3, the J gene TRBJ1-5; D is perhaps TRBD1 (5 bases). Trimming removed 6 bases from V and 6 bases from J, with 18 bases in between. The germline V gene encodes CDR1 ENHRY and CDR2 SYGVKD. CDR3 length: 15 amino acids. CDR3 sequence reads: CAISDRGVGGQPQHF. DNA of the CDR3: TGTGCCATCAGCGATAGGGGAGTCGGGGGTCAGCCCCAGCATTTT.